This TCR beta chain comes out of a study of blood T cell repertoires in COVID-19. Study details: Sites across the United States, Italy and Spain contributed samples from acute and convalescent COVID-19. PBMCs, B-cell-depleted T cells, or T cells provided the cDNA or gDNA that made up the material.

The CDR3 loop spans 15 amino acids. CDR1 and CDR2 (germline): SGDLS, YYNGEE. Between the trimmed V and J ends, which lost 0 bases and 7 bases, there was a span of 11 bases. Source study methods: Estimates of nucleated cell counts were drawn from the amplification of reference gene primers. Generated by immunoSEQ multiplex PCR, the TCRdb table keeps only in-frame clones and is missing some. Clone size and V and J calls were adopted from that table, with D and trimming inferred from the DNA. The top ten clones hold 4% to 5.5% of a sample with approximately 450,000 clones, approximately 90% of them seen once.

Sequencing used peripheral blood. The TCR was taken from a woman in her 30s with acute or convalescent COVID-19. The chain joins TRBV9 to TRBJ1-6, with a possible D match to TRBD1 (5 bases). CDR3 DNA: TGTGCCAGCAGCGTAGGCGAGACAGTCAATTCACCCCTCCACTTT. Protein: CASSVGETVNSPLHF.